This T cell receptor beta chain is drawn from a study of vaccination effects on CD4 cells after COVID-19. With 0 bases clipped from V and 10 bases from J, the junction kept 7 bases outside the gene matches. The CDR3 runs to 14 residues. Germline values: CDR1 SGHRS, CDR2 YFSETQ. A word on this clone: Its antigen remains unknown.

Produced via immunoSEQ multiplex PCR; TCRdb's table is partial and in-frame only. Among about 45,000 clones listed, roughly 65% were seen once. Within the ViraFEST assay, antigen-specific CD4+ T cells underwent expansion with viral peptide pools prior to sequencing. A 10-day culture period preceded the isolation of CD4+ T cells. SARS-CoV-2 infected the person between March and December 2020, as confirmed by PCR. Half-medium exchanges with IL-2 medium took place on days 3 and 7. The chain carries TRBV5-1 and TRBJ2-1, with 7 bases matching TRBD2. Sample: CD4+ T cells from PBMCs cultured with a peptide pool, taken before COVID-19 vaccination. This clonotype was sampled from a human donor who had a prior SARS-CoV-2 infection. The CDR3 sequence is CASSLESLGGEQFF. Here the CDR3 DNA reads TGCGCCAGCAGCTTGGAGTCTCTGGGGGGGGAGCAGTTCTTC.